Given below is one TCR beta chain in context. The antigen is unknown. V was clipped by 5 bases and J by 10 bases, with 6 bases between them. The germline V gene has CDR1 DFQATT and CDR2 SNEGSKA (reference sequence). The CDR3 totals 9 residues. This entry comes from a study of T cell responses to AZD1222 COVID-19 vaccine. Study observations and caveats: Clonal diversity may have been underestimated, and the donors were mostly white British, with more females than males.

Clones were sequenced by immunoSEQ multiplex PCR, and TCRdb holds only the in-frame ones, with some missing. The table shows over 150,000 clones, with about 91% occurring only once. This clonotype was sampled from an adult in good health. This chain links TRBV20-1 with TRBJ2-1; D may be TRBD2 (5 bases). The sequenced sample was peripheral blood, obtained on day 0 of MenACWY control vaccination. The CDR3 region has the DNA TGCAGTGCTCGGGGAGAGCAGTTCTTC. As protein: CSARGEQFF.